Below are 12 T cell receptor beta chains sequenced from a single sample in a study of post-analysis software for immune sequencing data (dated by TCRdb to the mid-2010s). Results the study describes overall, beyond this receptor: Significantly higher frequencies in patients than in controls were found for about five TRBV segments, including TRBV5-6, TRBV5-1 and TRBV20-1.

These receptors' targets are unknown. The method behind the library was PCR. Data came from an Illumina HiSeq 2500. To reduce PCR and sequencing biases, unique molecular identifiers were built into the TCR beta cDNA libraries. TCRdb applied fastp at Q25 and MiXCR to the public reads, then kept only in-frame beta chains. Rows merge per CDR3 protein into single entries with the most common DNA and genes. The sample data list hundreds of thousands of distinct CDR3 sequences, and approximately 53% of these were observed just once. Over 4% of the sample belongs to the ten largest clones. Sequences were obtained from blood. These receptors were obtained from a girl under 18 with multiple sclerosis.

The chain combines TRBV20-1 with TRBJ2-7; 7 bases agree with TRBD1. Per germline, CDR1 DFQATT and CDR2 SNEGSKA (reference sequence). The CDR3 extends over 13 amino acids. V was clipped by 4 bases and J by 1 base; unmatched bases: 4. The CDR3 coding sequence is TGCAGTGCTAATCAGGACAGGTCCTACGAGCAGTACTTC. Amino acid sequence: CSANQDRSYEQYF.

V gene TRBV20-1 combines with J gene TRBJ2-7; D may match TRBD1 or TRBD2 (5 bases each). Germline CDR1 and CDR2: DFQATT and SNEGSKA (reference sequence). V gave up 4 bases and J gave up 0 bases, with 13 bases separating them. There are 14 residues in the CDR3. The CDR3 region has the DNA TGCAGTGCTACCCATGAGGGGAGCTCCTACGAGCAGTACTTC. Translation gives CSATHEGSSYEQYF.

This clonotype was detected a few times. The chain recombines TRBV20-1 with TRBJ2-4, with a weak D call TRBD1 (7 bases). Between the trimmed V and J ends, which lost 6 bases and 7 bases, there was a span of 19 bases. This CDR3 contains 14 residues. Germline CDR1 DFQATT, CDR2 SNEGSKA (reference sequence). The CDR3 DNA reads as TGCAGTGCCAACACACCGCAGGGGGGCAACATTCAGTACTTC. Its protein is CSANTPQGGNIQYF.

This chain connects TRBV18 to TRBJ1-1, with D uncertain. Trimming removed 1 base from V and 4 bases from J, with 16 bases in between. This CDR3 contains 16 residues. CDR1 and CDR2 (germline): KGHSH, LQKENI. Here the CDR3 reads CASSPLHGVEGTEAFF. The CDR3 nucleotides are TGTGCCAGCTCACCACTACATGGGGTCGAGGGCACTGAAGCTTTCTTT.

V usage is TRBV20-1 and J usage is TRBJ1-2, with 12 bases matching TRBD1. This CDR3 has 11 residues. From germline, CDR1 is DFQATT and CDR2 SNEGSKA (reference sequence). V shed 6 bases, J shed 11 bases, and the junction held 4 bases outside the gene matches. CDR3 nucleotide sequence: TGCAGTGCGGGACAGGGGGCGCGGTACACCTTC. Protein: CSAGQGARYTF.

The rearrangement links TRBV5-1 to TRBJ2-5; TRBD1 matches at 7 bases. After removal of 5 bases from V and 1 base from J, the junction contained 8 bases not matched to a gene. The CDR3 loop spans 15 amino acids. Germline loops: CDR1 SGHRS, CDR2 YFSETQ. The CDR3 bases are TGCGCCAGCAGTTCCGGGACAGCTACCCAAGAGACCCAGTACTTC. Protein sequence: CASSSGTATQETQYF.

The V and J genes are TRBV15 and TRBJ2-5; D is unclear. This CDR3 has 15 amino acids. Between the trimmed V and J ends, which lost 0 bases and 5 bases, there was a span of 13 bases. Per the germline V gene, CDR1 is LNHNV and CDR2 is YYDKDF (reference sequence). The CDR3 loop reads CATSRDSVSRETQYF. The CDR3 nucleotides are TGTGCCACCAGCAGAGATTCTGTTAGTAGGGAGACCCAGTACTTC.

A few counts support this clonotype. The V call is TRBV12-3 or TRBV12-4, the J call TRBJ2-3; unclear D gene. The CDR3 has 14 residues. V lost 3 bases, J lost 5 bases, and 12 bases lay in between. This CDR3 is CASSFGLTRDTQYF. CDR3 nucleotide sequence: TGTGCCAGCAGTTTCGGGCTTACGCGAGATACGCAGTATTTT.

This clonotype has a handful of counts. The V gene is TRBV7-9, the J gene TRBJ2-3, with D hard to call. V dropped 3 bases and J dropped 2 bases, with 9 bases sitting between them. The germline gives CDR1 SEHNR, CDR2 FQNEAQ (reference sequence). The CDR3 runs 14 residues. For the CDR3, the DNA is TGTGCCAGCAGCTTTTCTAGTACCACAGATACGCAGTATTTT. Protein product: CASSFSSTTDTQYF.

This clonotype has a handful of counts. The V call is TRBV7-9, the J call TRBJ2-5; no definite D call. The germline V and J ends were trimmed by 5 bases and 0 bases, with 10 bases remaining between them. Germline lookup yields CDR1 SEHNR and CDR2 FQNEAQ (reference sequence). CDR3 length: 14 amino acids. The chain's CDR3 is CASSPTTYQETQYF. CDR3 nucleotide sequence: TGTGCCAGCAGCCCGACAACGTACCAAGAGACCCAGTACTTC.

V is TRBV6-1 and J is TRBJ2-5, with D possibly matching TRBD2 (6 bases). Germline-derived CDR1 and CDR2 are MNHNS and SASEGT. Between the trimmed V and J ends, which lost 5 bases and 5 bases, there was a span of 21 bases. The length of the CDR3 is 16 residues. CDR3 coding DNA: TGTGCCAGCAGTCCCTCTACCGGCGGGGCGAGGGAGACCCAGTACTTC. Translating it yields CASSPSTGGARETQYF.

This clonotype turned up a few times. An end of the junction differs from the germline gene, which may be a read error. The gene calls are TRBV4-1 and TRBJ2-7; 7 bases align to TRBD1. Germline CDR1 reads MGHRA; CDR2 reads YSYEKL. The CDR3 covers 16 residues. In DNA form, the CDR3 reads TGCACCAGCAGCCCCGTCCCCGGGGACAGTAGAGGCGAGCAGTACTTC. Its protein product is CTSSPVPGDSRGEQYF.